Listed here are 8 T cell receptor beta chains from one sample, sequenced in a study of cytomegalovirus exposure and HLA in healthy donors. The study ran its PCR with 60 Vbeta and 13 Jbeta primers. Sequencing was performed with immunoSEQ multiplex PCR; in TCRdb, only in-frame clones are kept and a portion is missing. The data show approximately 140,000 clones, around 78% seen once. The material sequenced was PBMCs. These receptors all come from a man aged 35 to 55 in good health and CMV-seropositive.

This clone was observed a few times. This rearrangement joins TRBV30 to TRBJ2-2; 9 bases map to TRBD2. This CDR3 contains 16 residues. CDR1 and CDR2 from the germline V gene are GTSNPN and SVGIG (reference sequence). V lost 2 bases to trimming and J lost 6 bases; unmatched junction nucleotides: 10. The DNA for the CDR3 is TGTGCCTGGAGTACCCCCGGGACTAGCTTCCCCGGGGAGCTGTTTTTT. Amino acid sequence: CAWSTPGTSFPGELFF.

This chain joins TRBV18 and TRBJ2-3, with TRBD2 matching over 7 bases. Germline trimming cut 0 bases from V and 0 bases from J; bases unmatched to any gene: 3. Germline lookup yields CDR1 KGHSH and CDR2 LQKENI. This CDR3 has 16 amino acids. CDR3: CASSPPGGRSTDTQYF. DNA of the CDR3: TGTGCCAGCTCACCACCGGGCGGGAGAAGCACAGATACGCAGTATTTT.

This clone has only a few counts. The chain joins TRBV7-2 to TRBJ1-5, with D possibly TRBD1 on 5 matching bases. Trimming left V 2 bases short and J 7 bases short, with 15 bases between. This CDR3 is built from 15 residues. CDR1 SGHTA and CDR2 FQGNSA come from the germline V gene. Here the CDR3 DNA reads TGTGCCAGCAGCTTAAATGCGCAGGGAAGGCAGCCCCAGCATTTT. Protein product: CASSLNAQGRQPQHF.

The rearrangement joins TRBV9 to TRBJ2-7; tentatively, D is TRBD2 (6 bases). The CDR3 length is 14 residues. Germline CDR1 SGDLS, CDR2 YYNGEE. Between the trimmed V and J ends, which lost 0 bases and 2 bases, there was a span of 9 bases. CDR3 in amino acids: CASSVGPGAYEQYF. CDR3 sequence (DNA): TGTGCCAGCAGCGTAGGGCCGGGGGCCTACGAGCAGTACTTC.

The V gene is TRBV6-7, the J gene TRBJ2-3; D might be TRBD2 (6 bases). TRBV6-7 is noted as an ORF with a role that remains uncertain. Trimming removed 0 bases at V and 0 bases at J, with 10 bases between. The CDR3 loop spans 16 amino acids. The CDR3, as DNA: TGTGCCAGCAGTTACTCGAAGGGACTTAGCACAGATACGCAGTATTTT. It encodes CASSYSKGLSTDTQYF.

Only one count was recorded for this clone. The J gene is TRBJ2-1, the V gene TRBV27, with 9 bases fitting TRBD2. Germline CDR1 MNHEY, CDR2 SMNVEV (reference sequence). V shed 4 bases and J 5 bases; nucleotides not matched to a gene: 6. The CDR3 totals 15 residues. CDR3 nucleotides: TGTGCCAGCAGTTATGCGACTAGCGGCAACAATGAGCAGTTCTTC. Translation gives CASSYATSGNNEQFF.

The CDR3: CASSPSPSGRIFPETQYF. CDR3 coding DNA: TGTGCCAGCAGCCCCAGCCCCAGCGGGAGGATATTCCCAGAGACCCAGTACTTC. The chain carries TRBV7-6 and TRBJ2-5; 9 positions match TRBD2. Germline loops: CDR1 SGHVS, CDR2 FNYEAQ. Trimming at V came to 5 bases and at J to 4 bases, leaving 17 bases not matched to a gene. The CDR3 contains 18 residues. The full variable domain, its missing parts supplied by reference TRBV7-6 and TRBJ2-5, is GAGVSQSPRYKVTKRGQDVALRCDPISGHVSLYWYRQALGQGPEFLTYFNYEAQQDKSGLPNDRFSAERPEGSISTLTIQRTEQRDSAMYRCASSPSPSGRIFPETQYFGPGTRLLVL.

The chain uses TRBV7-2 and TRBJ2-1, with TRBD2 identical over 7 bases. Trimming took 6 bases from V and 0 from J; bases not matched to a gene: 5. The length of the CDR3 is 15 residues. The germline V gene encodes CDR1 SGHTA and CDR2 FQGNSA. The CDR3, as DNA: TGTGCCAGCAGTTTTAGCGGGTTCTCCTACAATGAGCAGTTCTTC. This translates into CASSFSGFSYNEQFF.